This T cell receptor (beta chain) was sequenced in a study of a mutant IDH1 vaccine in newly diagnosed glioma. Study as a whole: It was radiotherapy, temozolomide, or both that patients received previously, with most receiving both.

Time point reported: week 35, safety follow-up. Doses consisted of 300 ug of mutant IDH1 20-mer peptide each, paired with topical imiquimod. Patients, over weeks 1, 3, 5, 7, 11, 15, 19 and 23, received a total of eight vaccinations. The donors' diagnosis was new WHO grade 3 or 4 astrocytoma that was IDH1-mutant and ATRX-lost. The CDR3 runs to 13 residues. V lost 2 bases and J 0 bases, leaving 3 bases between the germline ends. In germline, CDR1 is SGHTA, CDR2 FQGNSA. Some clones are missing from TCRdb's copy, which holds only in-frame ones; the method was immunoSEQ multiplex PCR. Counted here are around 29,000 clones, about 70% occurring once; the ten biggest clones make up 6% to 9.5%. As to this clone: Its antigen is not identified.

The V and J genes are TRBV7-2 and TRBJ2-3; D unclear. The sequences come from PBMCs, collected from a glioma patient whose treatment included an IDH1 peptide vaccine. This clonotype originated in a man in his fifties with glioma. The CDR3 is CASSLYSTDTQYF. CDR3 DNA: TGTGCCAGCAGCTTATATAGCACAGATACGCAGTATTTT. The full variable domain, in which reference TRBV7-2 and TRBJ2-3 provide the parts outside the CDR3, is GAGVSQSPSNKVTEKGKDVELRCDPISGHTALYWYRQSLGQGLEFLIYFQGNSAPDKSGLPSDRFSAERTGGSVSTLTIQRTQQEDSAVYLCASSLYSTDTQYFGPGTRLTVL.